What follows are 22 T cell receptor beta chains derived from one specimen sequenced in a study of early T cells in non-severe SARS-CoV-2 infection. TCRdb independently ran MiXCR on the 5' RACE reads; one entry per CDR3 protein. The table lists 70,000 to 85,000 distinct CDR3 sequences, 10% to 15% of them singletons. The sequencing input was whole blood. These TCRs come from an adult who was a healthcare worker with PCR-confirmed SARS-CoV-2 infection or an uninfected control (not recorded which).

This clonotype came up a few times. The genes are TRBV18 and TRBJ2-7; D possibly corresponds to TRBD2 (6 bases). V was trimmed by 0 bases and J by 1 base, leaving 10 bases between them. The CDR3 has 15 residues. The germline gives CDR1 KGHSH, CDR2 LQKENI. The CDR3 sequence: CASSPPSAGSYEQYF. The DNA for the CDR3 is TGTGCCAGCTCACCACCGAGCGCGGGGTCCTACGAGCAGTACTTC.

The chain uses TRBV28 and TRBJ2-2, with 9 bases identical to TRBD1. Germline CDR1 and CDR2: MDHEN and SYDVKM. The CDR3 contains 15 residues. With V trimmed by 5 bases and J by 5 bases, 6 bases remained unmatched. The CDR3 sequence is CASSLRDRETGELFF. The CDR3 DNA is TGTGCCAGCAGTCTCCGGGACAGGGAAACCGGGGAGCTGTTTTTT.

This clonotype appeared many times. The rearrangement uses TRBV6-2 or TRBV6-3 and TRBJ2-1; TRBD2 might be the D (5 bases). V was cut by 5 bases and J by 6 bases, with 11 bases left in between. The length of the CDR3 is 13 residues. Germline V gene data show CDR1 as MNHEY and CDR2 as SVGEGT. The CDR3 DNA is TGTGCCAGCAGTCCGACTATCTCCAATGAGCAGTTCTTC. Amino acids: CASSPTISNEQFF.

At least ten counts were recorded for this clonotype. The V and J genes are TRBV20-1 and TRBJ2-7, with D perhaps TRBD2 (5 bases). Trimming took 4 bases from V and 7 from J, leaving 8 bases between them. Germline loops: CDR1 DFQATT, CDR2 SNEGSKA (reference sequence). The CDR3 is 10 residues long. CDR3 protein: CSATLAEQYF. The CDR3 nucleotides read TGCAGTGCTACATTAGCGGAGCAGTACTTC.

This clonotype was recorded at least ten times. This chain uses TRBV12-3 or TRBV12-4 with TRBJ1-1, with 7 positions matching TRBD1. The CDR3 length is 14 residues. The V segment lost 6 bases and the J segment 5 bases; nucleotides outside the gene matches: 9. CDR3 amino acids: CASRLTGLGTEAFF. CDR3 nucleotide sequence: TGTGCCAGCAGGTTGACAGGGTTGGGGACTGAAGCTTTCTTT.

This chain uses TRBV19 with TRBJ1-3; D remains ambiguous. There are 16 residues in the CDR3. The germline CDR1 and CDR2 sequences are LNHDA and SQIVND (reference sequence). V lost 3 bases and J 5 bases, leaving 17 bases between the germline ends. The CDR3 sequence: CASSIGTVGTRNTIYF. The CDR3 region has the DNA TGTGCCAGTAGTATCGGAACAGTCGGTACCCGAAACACCATATATTTT. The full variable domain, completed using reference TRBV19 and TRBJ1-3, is DGGITQSPKYLFRKEGQNVTLSCEQNLNHDAMYWYRQDPGQGLRLIYYSQIVNDFQKGDIAEGYSVSREKKESFPLTVTSAQKNPTAFYLCASSIGTVGTRNTIYFGEGSWLTVV.

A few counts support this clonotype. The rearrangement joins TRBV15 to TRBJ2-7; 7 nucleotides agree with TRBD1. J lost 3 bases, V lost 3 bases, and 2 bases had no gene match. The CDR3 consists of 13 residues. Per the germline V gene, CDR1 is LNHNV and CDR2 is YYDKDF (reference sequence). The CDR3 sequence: CATSSGDSYEQYF. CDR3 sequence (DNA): TGTGCCACCAGCAGCGGGGACAGCTACGAGCAGTACTTC.

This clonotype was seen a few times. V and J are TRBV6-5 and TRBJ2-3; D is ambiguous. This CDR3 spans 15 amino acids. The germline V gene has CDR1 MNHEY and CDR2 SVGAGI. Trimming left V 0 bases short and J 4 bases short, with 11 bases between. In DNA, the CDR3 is TGTGCCAGCAGTTACTCGATGCCTCCCCCAGATACGCAGTATTTT. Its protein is CASSYSMPPPDTQYF.

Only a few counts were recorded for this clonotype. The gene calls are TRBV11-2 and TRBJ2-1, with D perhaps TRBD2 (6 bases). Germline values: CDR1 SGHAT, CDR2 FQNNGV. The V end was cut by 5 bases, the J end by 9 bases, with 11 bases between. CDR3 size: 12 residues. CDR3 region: CASSPTSFEQFF. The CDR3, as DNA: TGTGCCAGCAGCCCGACTAGTTTTGAGCAGTTCTTC.

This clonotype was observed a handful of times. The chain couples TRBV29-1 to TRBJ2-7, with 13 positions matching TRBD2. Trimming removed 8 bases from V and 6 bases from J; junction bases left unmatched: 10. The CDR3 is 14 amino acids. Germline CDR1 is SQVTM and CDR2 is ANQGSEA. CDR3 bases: TGCAGCATATCACTAGCGGGAGGGACCTCCGAGCAGTACTTC. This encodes CSISLAGGTSEQYF.

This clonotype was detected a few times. As DNA, the CDR3 is TGCAGCGTTGTGCATTATTCCCCCTCTGGGGCCAACGTCCTGACTTTC. This translates into CSVVHYSPSGANVLTF. The genes are TRBV29-1 and TRBJ2-6; no clear D. Germline assignment: CDR1 SQVTM and CDR2 ANQGSEA. V dropped 4 bases and J dropped 0 bases, with 13 bases sitting between them. This CDR3 comprises 16 residues.

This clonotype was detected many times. CDR3 DNA: TGTGCCAGCAGTTCCGCCGGGGGAGGGGACTACGAGCAGTACTTC. This gives the protein CASSSAGGGDYEQYF. The chain links TRBV28 to TRBJ2-7, with 7 bases matching TRBD2. Looked up from germline, CDR1 is MDHEN and CDR2 is SYDVKM. V was pared by 4 bases and J by 3 bases, with 9 bases of the junction left unmatched. This CDR3 is built from 15 residues.

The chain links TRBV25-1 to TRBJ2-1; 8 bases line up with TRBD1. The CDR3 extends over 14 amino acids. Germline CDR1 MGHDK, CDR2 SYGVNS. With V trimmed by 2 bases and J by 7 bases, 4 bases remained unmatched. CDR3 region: CASSEGQGANEQFF. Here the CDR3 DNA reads TGTGCCAGCAGTGAAGGGCAGGGGGCTAATGAGCAGTTCTTC. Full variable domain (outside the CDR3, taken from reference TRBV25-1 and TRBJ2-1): EADIYQTPRYLVIGTGKKITLECSQTMGHDKMYWYQQDPGMELHLIHYSYGVNSTEKGDLSSESTVSRIRTEHFPLTLESARPSHTSQYLCASSEGQGANEQFFGPGTRLTVL.

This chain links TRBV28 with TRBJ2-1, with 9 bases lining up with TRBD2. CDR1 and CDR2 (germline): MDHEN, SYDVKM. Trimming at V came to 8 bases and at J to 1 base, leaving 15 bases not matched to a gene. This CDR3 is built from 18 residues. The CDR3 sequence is CASWGETSGRGSYNEQFF. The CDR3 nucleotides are TGTGCCAGCTGGGGAGAAACTAGCGGGCGTGGGTCCTACAATGAGCAGTTCTTC.

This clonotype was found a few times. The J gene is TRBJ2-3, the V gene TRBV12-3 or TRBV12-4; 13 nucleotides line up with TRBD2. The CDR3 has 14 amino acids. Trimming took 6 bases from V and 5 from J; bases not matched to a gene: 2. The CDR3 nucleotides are TGTGCCAGCAGAGGACTAGCGGGAGTAGATACGCAGTATTTT. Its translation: CASRGLAGVDTQYF.

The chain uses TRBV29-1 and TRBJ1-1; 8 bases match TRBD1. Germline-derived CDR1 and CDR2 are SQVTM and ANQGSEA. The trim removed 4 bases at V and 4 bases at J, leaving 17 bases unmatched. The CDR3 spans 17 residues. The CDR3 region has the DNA TGCAGCGTTGGTGGGACAGGAGGAAGAGGAAGGGGCACTGAAGCTTTCTTT. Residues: CSVGGTGGRGRGTEAFF.

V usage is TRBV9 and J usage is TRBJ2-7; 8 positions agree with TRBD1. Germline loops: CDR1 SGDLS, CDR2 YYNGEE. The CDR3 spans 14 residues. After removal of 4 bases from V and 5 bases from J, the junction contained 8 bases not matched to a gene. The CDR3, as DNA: TGTGCCAGCAGCTCGACAGGGGCGGGACACGAGCAGTACTTC. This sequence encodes CASSSTGAGHEQYF.

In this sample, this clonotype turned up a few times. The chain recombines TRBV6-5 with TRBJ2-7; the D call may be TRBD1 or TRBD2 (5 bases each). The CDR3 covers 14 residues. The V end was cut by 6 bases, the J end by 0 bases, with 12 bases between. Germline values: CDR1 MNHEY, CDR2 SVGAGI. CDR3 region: CASRRRDHSYEQYF. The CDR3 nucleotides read TGTGCCAGCAGACGCCGGGACCACTCCTACGAGCAGTACTTC.

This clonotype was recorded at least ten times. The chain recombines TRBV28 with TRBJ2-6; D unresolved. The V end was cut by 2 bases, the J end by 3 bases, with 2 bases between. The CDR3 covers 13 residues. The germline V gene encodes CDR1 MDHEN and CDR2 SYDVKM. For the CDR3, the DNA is TGTGCCAGCAGTTTAAATGGGGCCAACGTCCTGACTTTC. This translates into CASSLNGANVLTF.

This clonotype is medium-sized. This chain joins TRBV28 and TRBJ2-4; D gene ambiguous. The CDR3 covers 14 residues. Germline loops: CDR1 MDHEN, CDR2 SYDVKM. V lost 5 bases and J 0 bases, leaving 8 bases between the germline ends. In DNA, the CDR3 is TGTGCCAGCAGTCCTGAGAAAGCCAAAAACATTCAGTACTTC. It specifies CASSPEKAKNIQYF. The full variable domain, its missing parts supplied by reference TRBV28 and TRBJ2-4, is DVKVTQSSRYLVKRTGEKVFLECVQDMDHENMFWYRQDPGLGLRLIYFSYDVKMKEKGDIPEGYSVSREKKERFSLILESASTNQTSMYLCASSPEKAKNIQYFGAGTRLSVL.

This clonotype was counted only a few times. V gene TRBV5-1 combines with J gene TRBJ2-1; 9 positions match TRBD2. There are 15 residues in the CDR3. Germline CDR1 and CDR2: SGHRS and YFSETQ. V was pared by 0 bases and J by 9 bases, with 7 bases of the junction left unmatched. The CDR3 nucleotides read TGCGCCAGCAGCTTGGCCCCTAGCGGGAACGGTGAGCAGTTCTTC. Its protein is CASSLAPSGNGEQFF.

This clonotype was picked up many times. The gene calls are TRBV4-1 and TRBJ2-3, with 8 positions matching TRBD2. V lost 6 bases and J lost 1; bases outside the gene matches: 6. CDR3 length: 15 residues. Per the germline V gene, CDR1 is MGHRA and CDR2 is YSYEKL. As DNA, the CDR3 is TGCGCCAGCAGAGGTGCGGGAGGCGGCACAGATACGCAGTATTTT. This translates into CASRGAGGGTDTQYF.